Below, 11 T cell receptor beta chains from the same sample are listed, as sequenced in a study of blood T cell repertoires in COVID-19. Method: immunoSEQ multiplex PCR; TCRdb's copy keeps in-frame clones and lacks some. In the table there are roughly 260,000 clones, 82% of which are singletons. Sequencing was done on a sample of peripheral blood. Receptors were obtained from a woman between 18 and 30 years old with acute or convalescent COVID-19.

The chain joins TRBV13 to TRBJ2-7; TRBD1 matches at 8 bases. The germline V gene encodes CDR1 PRHDT and CDR2 FYEKMQ (reference sequence). V gave up 5 bases and J gave up 2 bases; unmatched junction bases: 5. The CDR3 is 14 residues long. CDR3 DNA sequence: TGTGCCAGCAGCGGAGACAGGGGAGCCTACGAGCAGTACTTC. Amino acids: CASSGDRGAYEQYF.

The chain carries TRBV5-1 and TRBJ2-7; no clear D gene. There are 14 residues in the CDR3. Per germline, CDR1 SGHRS and CDR2 YFSETQ. V was clipped by 0 bases and J by 4 bases, with 11 bases between them. CDR3 in amino acids: CASSLDPGEYEQYF. For the CDR3, the DNA is TGCGCCAGCAGCTTGGATCCTGGAGAATACGAGCAGTACTTC.

This clone has just one count. This chain links TRBV7-9 with TRBJ1-4; perhaps TRBD1 as D (6 bases). Germline CDR1 and CDR2: SEHNR and FQNEAQ (reference sequence). Trimming removed 7 bases from V and 7 bases from J, with 16 bases in between. The CDR3 has 14 residues. The CDR3 region is CASTFGGLGEKLFF. DNA of the CDR3: TGTGCCAGCACCTTCGGGGGGCTGGGTGAAAAACTGTTTTTT.

The chain has TRBV3-1 (or the pseudogene TRBV3-2) and TRBJ2-5, with a tentative D call TRBD2 (6 bases). The CDR3 has 13 amino acids. Germline-derived CDR1 and CDR2 are LGHDT and YNNKEL (reference sequence). V lost 1 base and J 9 bases, leaving 12 bases between the germline ends. For the CDR3, the DNA is TGTGCCAGCAGCCAAGTGGTCGGAGGGGCCCAGTACTTC. This sequence encodes CASSQVVGGAQYF.

The V gene is TRBV6-5, the J gene TRBJ2-7, with D maybe TRBD2 (6 bases). Germline V lookup: CDR1 MNHEY, CDR2 SVGAGI. CDR3 length equals 14 residues. V shed 6 bases and J shed 0 bases, with 12 bases lying between them. The CDR3 DNA reads as TGTGCCAGCAGGCCCGGGACTCGCTCCTACGAGCAGTACTTC. It translates to CASRPGTRSYEQYF.

The V and J genes are TRBV5-5 and TRBJ1-5; TRBD1 agrees at 9 bases. CDR3 length: 15 residues. V shed 3 bases, J shed 2 bases, and the junction held 3 bases outside the gene matches. Looked up from germline, CDR1 is SGHKS and CDR2 is YYEKEE (reference sequence). CDR3 nucleotides: TGTGCCAGCAGCTCACAGGGGGCGGGCAATCAGCCCCAGCATTTT. Translating gives CASSSQGAGNQPQHF.

V usage is TRBV7-8 and J usage is TRBJ1-5; maybe TRBD1 (6 bases). The CDR3 covers 15 residues. In germline, CDR1 is SGHVS, CDR2 FQNEAQ. V lost 7 bases and J 10 bases, leaving 23 bases between the germline ends. CDR3 residues: CASTPTGTGLYPQHF. The CDR3 nucleotides are TGTGCCAGCACCCCTACGGGAACAGGGCTTTACCCCCAGCATTTT.

The chain recombines TRBV11-3 with TRBJ2-7; 7 bases agree with TRBD1. The germline V gene encodes CDR1 SGHNT and CDR2 YENEEA. The CDR3 is 15 residues long. Trimming took 1 base from V and 0 from J; bases not matched to a gene: 3. CDR3 protein: CASSLGQGPSYEQYF. CDR3 coding DNA: TGTGCCAGCAGCTTAGGACAGGGCCCCTCCTACGAGCAGTACTTC.

V gene TRBV6-5 combines with J gene TRBJ1-6; 7 bases fit TRBD1. The CDR3 runs 16 residues. CDR1 and CDR2 (germline): MNHEY, SVGAGI. V was pared by 0 bases and J by 6 bases, with 5 bases of the junction left unmatched. CDR3 coding DNA: TGTGCCAGCAGTTACTCAACAGGGGCGACTAATTCACCCCTCCACTTT. It translates to CASSYSTGATNSPLHF.

The gene calls are TRBV9 and TRBJ2-1; 7 nucleotides line up with TRBD2. Trimming at V came to 0 bases and at J to 2 bases, leaving 2 bases not matched to a gene. The CDR3 length is 15 residues. In germline, CDR1 is SGDLS, CDR2 YYNGEE. The CDR3 nucleotides read TGTGCCAGCAGCGTAGACCTAGCGGCCTACAATGAGCAGTTCTTC. It translates to CASSVDLAAYNEQFF.

The rearrangement uses TRBV24-1 and TRBJ1-3; 9 bases map to TRBD1. With V trimmed by 2 bases and J by 0 bases, 4 bases remained unmatched. Germline lookup yields CDR1 KGHDR and CDR2 SFDVKD. The CDR3 runs 17 residues. The CDR3 loop is CATSDYGDRDSGNTIYF. In DNA form, the CDR3 reads TGTGCCACCAGTGATTATGGGGACAGGGACTCTGGAAACACCATATATTTT.